Presented here are 8 T cell receptor beta chains from one specimen sequenced in a study of blood T cells in healthy people across ages. PCR was performed a second time for about 7 to 11 cycles using a sample-barcoded 5' primer and a J-beta primer mix. TCRdb re-analysed the 5' RACE reads in MiXCR, keeping a single row per CDR3 protein. The table includes 1,800,000 or so distinct CDR3 sequences, 30% to 40% detected once. The specimen was blood. These receptors all stem from a human donor in good health.

The sample holds a few counts of this clonotype. The rearrangement uses TRBV12-3 or TRBV12-4 and TRBJ2-7; D is perhaps TRBD1 (5 bases). Trimming cost V 5 bases and J 5 bases, with 16 bases left between them. The CDR3 sequence is 14 residues long. In DNA form, the CDR3 reads TGTGCCAGCAGTCCGTCCGGCAGGGTCCACGAGCAGTACTTC. This gives the protein CASSPSGRVHEQYF.

This clonotype was observed a handful of times. The DNA for the CDR3 is TGTGCCATTCCCGGGACAGGGCTGTCTGGGGCCAACGTCCTGACTTTC. This gives the protein CAIPGTGLSGANVLTF. The genes are TRBV10-3 and TRBJ2-6; 9 bases fit TRBD1. The CDR3 length is 16 residues. Germline trimming cut 9 bases from V and 1 base from J; bases unmatched to any gene: 7. Germline loops: CDR1 ENHRY, CDR2 SYGVKD.

On this clonotype itself: A junction end diverges from the germline sequence, so it may reflect a read error. The chain recombines TRBV29-1 with TRBJ2-4; 9 nucleotides match TRBD1. The CDR3 loop spans 18 amino acids. Germline V CDR1 and CDR2: SQVTM, ANQGSEA. This chain's CDR3 is CNVVPTGGIPGTKNIQYF. For the CDR3, the DNA is TGCAACGTTGTCCCGACAGGGGGTATTCCTGGAACCAAAAACATTCAGTACTTC.

V gene TRBV15 combines with J gene TRBJ2-1, with D perhaps being TRBD1 or TRBD2 (5 bases each). The CDR3 spans 15 residues. The V gene's germline CDR1 is LNHNV and CDR2 YYDKDF (reference sequence). With 0 bases removed from V and 6 bases from J, the gap between germline ends came to 12 bases. The CDR3 bases are TGTGCCACCAGCAGAGATTATGCTGGGGGCAATGAGCAGTTCTTC. Translating it yields CATSRDYAGGNEQFF.

The rearrangement uses TRBV6-5 and TRBJ1-1; the match to TRBD1 covers 7 bases. The CDR3 totals 13 residues. Germline V gene lookup returns CDR1 MNHEY and CDR2 SVGAGI. Trimming cost V 4 bases and J 9 bases; bases outside gene matches: 8. The CDR3 reads CASSSEKTGQAFF. The CDR3 DNA is TGTGCCAGCAGTTCTGAAAAGACAGGGCAAGCTTTCTTT.

This clonotype was detected a few times. The CDR3, as DNA: TGTGCCAGCAGTTGGGCGAGGATTGACTATGGCTACACCTTC. It is translated as CASSWARIDYGYTF. The chain employs TRBV12-3 or TRBV12-4 and TRBJ1-2; D gene uncertain. The V end was cut by 4 bases, the J end by 3 bases, with 12 bases between. This CDR3 is 14 amino acids long.

V is TRBV3-1 and J is TRBJ2-6, with a possible D match to TRBD2 (5 bases). Germline values: CDR1 LGHDT, CDR2 YNNKEL (reference sequence). Trimming removed 1 base from V and 5 bases from J, with 9 bases in between. This CDR3 is built from 15 residues. The CDR3 nucleotides are TGTGCCAGCAGCCAAGCGGGGTGGAGGGCCAACGTCCTGACTTTC. It encodes CASSQAGWRANVLTF.

The chain uses TRBV4-1 and TRBJ1-2, with D possibly matching TRBD1 (6 bases). Germline V gives CDR1 MGHRA, CDR2 YSYEKL. The CDR3 sequence is 14 residues long. Trimming left V 3 bases short and J 4 bases short, with 12 bases between. Here the CDR3 reads CASSHGQGSYGYTF. The CDR3 region has the DNA TGCGCCAGCAGCCATGGTCAGGGGTCCTATGGCTACACCTTC.